This T cell receptor beta chain was obtained from a study of post-analysis software for immune sequencing data. V was cut by 0 bases and J by 3 bases, with 12 bases left in between. From germline, CDR1 is SGDLS and CDR2 YYNGEE. This CDR3 has 15 amino acids. The study's findings and limits: Among roughly 5 TRBV segments more frequent in patients than controls were TRBV5-6, TRBV5-1 and TRBV20-1. Strong same-batch co-clustering of samples appeared with F measure clustering. Relative to controls, patients with multiple sclerosis showed significantly lower normalized Chao1 diversity.

Prepared TCR beta cDNA libraries contained unique molecular identifiers. One entry per CDR3 protein, called by TCRdb with MiXCR from the PCR reads. The sample lists a few hundred thousand distinct CDR3 sequences, about a third occurring once. This clonotype was counted between two and nine times. What it binds is not known. This receptor was identified in a girl under 18 with multiple sclerosis. The sample taken for sequencing was blood. This chain uses TRBV9 with TRBJ1-1, with D perhaps TRBD1 (6 bases). The CDR3 coding sequence is TGTGCCAGCAGCGTAGAAGCGGGGGCCTACACTGAAGCTTTCTTT. Its protein is CASSVEAGAYTEAFF. The full variable domain, completed using reference TRBV9 and TRBJ1-1, is DSGVTQTPKHLITATGQRVTLRCSPRSGDLSVYWYQQSLDQGLQFLIQYYNGEERAKGNILERFSAQQFPDLHSELNLSSLELGDSALYFCASSVEAGAYTEAFFGQGTRLTVV.